This T cell receptor (beta chain) was identified in a study of shared clonotypes between healthy human individuals. Study context: The people who gave samples were a couple of women and a few men aged 18 to 49. General study points: Represented diversity (both genetic and exposure-history) was limited by the small number of donors.

CD45RO-negative, CCR7-positively selected cells formed the naive CD8 fraction, excluding terminally differentiated effector memory CD45RA+ cells. Turning to this clone: Its target is unknown.

A 200 ng quantity of DNA, tens of thousands of T cell genomes, went into the sorted-subset replicate PCRs. Method: immunoSEQ multiplex PCR; TCRdb's copy keeps in-frame clones and lacks some. This table has about 610,000 clones, approximately 96% appearing once. Deletions cut 3 bases from V and 0 bases from J, with 15 bases between. The CDR3 is 17 residues long. CDR1 is MGHRA and CDR2 is YSYEKL in the germline V gene. Input material: naive CD8+ T cells sorted from blood. The sequence came from a woman aged 25 to 39 in good health. The rearrangement uses TRBV4-1 and TRBJ1-3; tentatively, D is TRBD1 (6 bases). The CDR3 protein is CASSHPLGQPSGNTIYF. The CDR3 DNA sequence: TGCGCCAGCAGCCACCCCCTAGGACAGCCCTCTGGAAACACCATATATTTT.